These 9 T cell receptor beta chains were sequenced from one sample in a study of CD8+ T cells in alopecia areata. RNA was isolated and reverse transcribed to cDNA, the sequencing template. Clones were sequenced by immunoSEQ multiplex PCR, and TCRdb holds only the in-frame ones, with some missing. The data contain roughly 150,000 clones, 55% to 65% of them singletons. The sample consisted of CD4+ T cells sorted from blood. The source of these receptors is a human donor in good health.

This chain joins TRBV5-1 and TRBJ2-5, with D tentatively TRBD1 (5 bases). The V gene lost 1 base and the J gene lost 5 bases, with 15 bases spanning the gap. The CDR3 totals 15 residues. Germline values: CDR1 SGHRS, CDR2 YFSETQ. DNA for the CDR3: TGCGCCAGCAGCTTGTCGACAGTCGTGGGGGAGACCCAGTACTTC. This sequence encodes CASSLSTVVGETQYF.

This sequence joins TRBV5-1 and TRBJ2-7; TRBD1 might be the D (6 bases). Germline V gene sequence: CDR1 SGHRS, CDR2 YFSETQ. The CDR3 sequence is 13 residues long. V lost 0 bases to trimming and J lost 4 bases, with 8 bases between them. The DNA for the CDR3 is TGCGCCAGCAGCTTGGACACAGGGTACGAGCAGTACTTC. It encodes CASSLDTGYEQYF.

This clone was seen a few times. The CDR3, as DNA: TGTGCCACCAGCAGCCCGGCTAGCGCGAGAGTCCCAGGGGAGCTGTTTTTT. Encoded protein: CATSSPASARVPGELFF. The genes are TRBV15 and TRBJ2-2; the D gene is possibly TRBD2 (6 bases). V was clipped by 3 bases and J by 8 bases, with 22 bases between them. CDR1 and CDR2 (germline): LNHNV, YYDKDF (reference sequence). This CDR3 spans 17 amino acids.

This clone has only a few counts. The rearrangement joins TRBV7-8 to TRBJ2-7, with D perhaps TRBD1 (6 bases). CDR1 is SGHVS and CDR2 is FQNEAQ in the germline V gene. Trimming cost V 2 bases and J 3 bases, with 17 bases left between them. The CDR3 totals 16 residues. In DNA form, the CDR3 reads TGTGCCAGCAGCTTACGGTTTCGGGACATCTACTACGAGCAGTACTTC. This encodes CASSLRFRDIYYEQYF.

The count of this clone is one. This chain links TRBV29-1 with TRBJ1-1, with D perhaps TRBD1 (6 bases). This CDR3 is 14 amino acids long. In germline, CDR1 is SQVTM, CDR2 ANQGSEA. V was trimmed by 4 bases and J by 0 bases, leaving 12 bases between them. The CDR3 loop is CSVGRGGVNTEAFF. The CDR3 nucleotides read TGCAGCGTTGGGCGAGGGGGAGTGAACACTGAAGCTTTCTTT.

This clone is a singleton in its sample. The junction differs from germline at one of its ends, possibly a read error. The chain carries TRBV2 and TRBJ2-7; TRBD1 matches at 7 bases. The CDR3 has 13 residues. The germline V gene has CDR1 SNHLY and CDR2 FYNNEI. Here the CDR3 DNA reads TGTGCCAGCAATCCGACAGGGCCGCCCCTAGGGTCCTTC. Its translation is CASNPTGPPLGSF.

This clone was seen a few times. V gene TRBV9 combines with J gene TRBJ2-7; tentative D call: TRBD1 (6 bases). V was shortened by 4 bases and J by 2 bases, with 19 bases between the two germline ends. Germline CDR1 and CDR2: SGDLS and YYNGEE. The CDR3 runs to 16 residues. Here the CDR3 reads CASSFGPGTSTYEQYF. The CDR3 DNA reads TGTGCCAGCAGCTTCGGCCCCGGGACATCTACCTACGAGCAGTACTTC.

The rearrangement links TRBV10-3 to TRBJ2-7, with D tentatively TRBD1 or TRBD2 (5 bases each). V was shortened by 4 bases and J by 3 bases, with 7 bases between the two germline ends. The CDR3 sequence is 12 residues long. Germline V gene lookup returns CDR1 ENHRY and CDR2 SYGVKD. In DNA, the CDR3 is TGTGCCATCAGTGTTGGGGGCTACGAGCAGTACTTC. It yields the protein CAISVGGYEQYF.

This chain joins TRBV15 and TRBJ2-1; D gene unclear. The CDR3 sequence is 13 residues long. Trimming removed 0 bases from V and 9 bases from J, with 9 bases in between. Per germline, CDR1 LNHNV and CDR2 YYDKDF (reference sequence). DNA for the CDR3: TGTGCCACCAGCAGAGATATAGGCTCTGAGCAGTTCTTC. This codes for CATSRDIGSEQFF.